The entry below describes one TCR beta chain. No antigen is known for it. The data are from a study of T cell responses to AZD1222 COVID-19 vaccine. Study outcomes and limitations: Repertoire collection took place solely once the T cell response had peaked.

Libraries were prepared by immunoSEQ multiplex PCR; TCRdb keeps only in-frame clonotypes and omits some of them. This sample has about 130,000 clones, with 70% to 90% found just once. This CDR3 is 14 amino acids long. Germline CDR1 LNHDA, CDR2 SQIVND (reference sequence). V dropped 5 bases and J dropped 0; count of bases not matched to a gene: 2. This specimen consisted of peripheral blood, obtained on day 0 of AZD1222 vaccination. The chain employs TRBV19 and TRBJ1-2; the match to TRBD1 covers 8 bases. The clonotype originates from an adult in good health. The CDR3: CASSWTGTNYGYTF. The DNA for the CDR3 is TGTGCCAGTAGTTGGACAGGGACTAACTATGGCTACACCTTC. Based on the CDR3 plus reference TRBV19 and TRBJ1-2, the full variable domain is DGGITQSPKYLFRKEGQNVTLSCEQNLNHDAMYWYRQDPGQGLRLIYYSQIVNDFQKGDIAEGYSVSREKKESFPLTVTSAQKNPTAFYLCASSWTGTNYGYTFGSGTRLTVV.